The 16 T cell receptor beta chains presented below share a single source sample, sequenced in a study of blood T cell repertoires in COVID-19. Method: immunoSEQ multiplex PCR; TCRdb's copy keeps in-frame clones and lacks some. The sample holds approximately 110,000 clones; 75% to 90% are singletons and the top ten take around 13%. Sample: peripheral blood. All receptors derive from a human donor in a cohort sampled during active COVID-19.

This chain links TRBV7-3 with TRBJ2-1, with 14 bases aligning to TRBD2. The CDR3 has 14 amino acids. V lost 4 bases, J lost 11 bases, and 4 bases stayed unmatched. CDR1 and CDR2 from the germline V gene are SGHTA and FQGTGA. CDR3 in amino acids: CASSSRTSGGQQFF. For the CDR3, the DNA is TGTGCCAGCAGCTCCAGGACTAGCGGGGGGCAGCAGTTCTTC.

This sequence joins TRBV11-3 and TRBJ2-1; TRBD1 matches at 12 bases. Germline CDR1 is SGHNT and CDR2 is YENEEA. The CDR3 loop spans 15 amino acids. With 1 base clipped from V and 10 bases from J, the junction kept 5 bases outside the gene matches. In DNA, the CDR3 is TGTGCCAGCAGCTTAGTTGGGACAGGGGGCGGCGAGCAGTTCTTC. Protein product: CASSLVGTGGGEQFF.

This chain connects TRBV5-4 to TRBJ2-7, with 7 nucleotides matching TRBD1. Trimming at V came to 7 bases and at J to 1 base, leaving 8 bases not matched to a gene. Germline values: CDR1 SGHNT, CDR2 YYREEE (reference sequence). CDR3 length: 14 residues. The CDR3 DNA reads as TGTGCCAGCGGATACAGGGGAAATTCCTACGAGCAGTACTTC. This encodes CASGYRGNSYEQYF.

This rearrangement joins TRBV7-6 to TRBJ2-3, with D hard to call. Looked up from germline, CDR1 is SGHVS and CDR2 is FNYEAQ. CDR3 length: 14 amino acids. The V end lost 4 bases, the J end lost 2 bases, and 10 bases lay between the germline ends. For the CDR3, the DNA is TGTGCCAGCAGCTCGAACCAGGTCACAGATACGCAGTATTTT. Its translation: CASSSNQVTDTQYF.

This clone was recorded only once. One end of the junction varies from germline; a read error may be responsible. This chain joins TRBV5-8 and TRBJ2-7; D uncertain. Germline V gene sequence: CDR1 SGHTS, CDR2 YDEGEE. The CDR3 contains 13 residues. Here the CDR3 DNA reads TGTGCCAGCAGCTTTCAACCCCCATACGGGCAGTACTTC. As protein: CASSFQPPYGQYF.

This rearrangement joins TRBV2 to TRBJ2-1; the match to TRBD2 covers 10 bases. The V and J ends lost 2 bases and 0 bases, in that order; junction bases with no gene match: 10. Per the germline V gene, CDR1 is SNHLY and CDR2 is FYNNEI. The CDR3 has 19 residues. CDR3 sequence: CASSERLAGSTSSYNEQFF. The CDR3 coding sequence is TGTGCCAGCAGTGAAAGACTAGCGGGTTCGACGAGCTCCTACAATGAGCAGTTCTTC.

The CDR3 is CATSRDFTGTQYF. The DNA for the CDR3 is TGTGCCACCAGCAGAGACTTTACAGGGACCCAGTACTTC. V is TRBV15 and J is TRBJ2-5, with a tentative D call TRBD1 (5 bases). The CDR3 is 13 amino acids. The V end lost 0 bases, the J end lost 7 bases, and 9 bases lay between the germline ends. In germline, CDR1 is LNHNV, CDR2 YYDKDF (reference sequence). Filled out from reference TRBV15 and TRBJ2-5, the complete variable domain reads DAMVIQNPRYQVTQFGKPVTLSCSQTLNHNVMYWYQQKSSQAPKLLFHYYDKDFNNEADTPDNFQSRRPNTSFCFLDIRSPGLGDTAMYLCATSRDFTGTQYFGPGTRLLVL.

The V gene is TRBV28, the J gene TRBJ1-5; tentative D call: TRBD1 (6 bases). Germline CDR1 reads MDHEN; CDR2 reads SYDVKM. The CDR3 covers 15 residues. V was trimmed by 7 bases and J by 3 bases, leaving 16 bases between them. CDR3 nucleotide sequence: TGTGCCAGCACATCGGGACACTCTTACAATCAGCCCCAGCATTTT. This encodes CASTSGHSYNQPQHF.

The chain has TRBV9 and TRBJ1-3, with D tentatively TRBD1 (5 bases). Germline values: CDR1 SGDLS, CDR2 YYNGEE. V lost 4 bases and J lost 7, with 18 bases in between. The CDR3 contains 15 residues. This CDR3 reads CASSPGQVNSNTIYF. In nucleotides, the CDR3 is TGTGCCAGCAGCCCAGGGCAGGTTAATAGCAACACCATATATTTT.

The J gene is TRBJ2-1, the V gene TRBV29-1, with 7 bases identical to TRBD2. J lost 5 bases, V lost 6 bases, and 4 bases had no gene match. Germline loops: CDR1 SQVTM, CDR2 ANQGSEA. This CDR3 region has 12 residues. CDR3 nucleotide sequence: TGCAGCGTCGAGAGCGGGAACAATGAGCAGTTCTTC. This encodes CSVESGNNEQFF.

This sequence joins TRBV25-1 and TRBJ1-2; D is uncertain. Germline V lookup: CDR1 MGHDK, CDR2 SYGVNS. With 3 bases removed from V and 7 bases from J, the gap between germline ends came to 12 bases. The CDR3 totals 13 residues. CDR3 sequence: CASSDYRGGGYTF. As DNA, the CDR3 is TGTGCCAGCAGTGACTATCGGGGTGGTGGCTACACCTTC.

The rearrangement uses TRBV19 and TRBJ2-7, with TRBD1 identical over 11 bases. Losses at the gene ends were 5 bases for V and 0 bases for J; bases not matched to a gene: 3. This CDR3 comprises 15 residues. The germline V gene encodes CDR1 LNHDA and CDR2 SQIVND (reference sequence). CDR3 sequence (DNA): TGTGCCAGTAGTGTCGGGACAGGGGGCTCCTACGAGCAGTACTTC. The encoded protein is CASSVGTGGSYEQYF.

CDR3 DNA sequence: TGCGCCAGCAGCCAAAACCCGGACAGCCCTGAAGCTTTCTTT. This encodes CASSQNPDSPEAFF. The chain carries TRBV4-1 and TRBJ1-1, with D possibly matching TRBD1 (6 bases). V was shortened by 2 bases and J by 6 bases, with 13 bases between the two germline ends. This CDR3 contains 14 residues. From germline, CDR1 is MGHRA and CDR2 YSYEKL.

The chain couples TRBV6-4 to TRBJ2-1; 9 nucleotides agree with TRBD1. The CDR3 contains 15 residues. Trimming at V came to 2 bases and at J to 5 bases, leaving 4 bases not matched to a gene. The germline gives CDR1 MRHNA, CDR2 SNTAGT. CDR3 DNA sequence: TGTGCCAGCAGTGACGTGCACAGGGGGCACAATGAGCAGTTCTTC. Translation: CASSDVHRGHNEQFF.

This clone was seen more than once but under ten times. The rearrangement uses TRBV27 and TRBJ2-2, with TRBD1 matching over 9 bases. Germline loops: CDR1 MNHEY, CDR2 SMNVEV (reference sequence). This CDR3 is 15 amino acids long. Losses at the gene ends were 7 bases for V and 2 bases for J; bases not matched to a gene: 5. The CDR3 loop is CASKPGQGNTGELFF. CDR3 sequence (DNA): TGTGCCAGCAAACCGGGACAGGGAAACACCGGGGAGCTGTTTTTT.

The V call is TRBV5-1, the J call TRBJ1-2; 7 nucleotides agree with TRBD1. Per germline, CDR1 SGHRS and CDR2 YFSETQ. CDR3 length: 14 amino acids. V was clipped by 4 bases and J by 3 bases; unmatched bases: 6. The CDR3 here is CASSPSGTDYGYTF. The CDR3 nucleotides read TGCGCCAGCAGCCCCTCGGGGACAGACTATGGCTACACCTTC. Full variable domain (outside the CDR3, taken from reference TRBV5-1 and TRBJ1-2): KAGVTQTPRYLIKTRGQQVTLSCSPISGHRSVSWYQQTPGQGLQFLFEYFSETQRNKGNFPGRFSGRQFSNSRSEMNVSTLELGDSALYLCASSPSGTDYGYTFGSGTRLTVV.